This T cell receptor (beta chain) was sequenced in a study of CD8 T cells in ankylosing spondylitis (dated by TCRdb to about 2017). Regarding the research as a whole: The study set out to find disease-linked TCR variants by profiling T cell receptor beta repertoires in ankylosing spondylitis patients and healthy donors. In total, the full study cohort was made up of 85 to 140 healthy donors and approximately 27 ankylosing spondylitis patients. Peripheral blood samples were taken, and synovial fluid was additionally collected from ankylosing spondylitis patients.

Reading the germline V gene gives CDR1 SGHRS and CDR2 YFSETQ. The trim is 2 bases for V and 4 bases for J, with a gap of 12 bases between the germline ends. CDR3 length: 15 amino acids, cysteine to phenylalanine. Only CDR3 DNA is held: 45 bases, read in frame from base 1. The sequencing machine was an Illumina HiSeq 2500. Quantitative 5'-RACE with molecular barcodes was used to prepare TCR beta libraries. On the study's bioinformatics: A new computational method, built on a probabilistic model of VDJ rearrangement, was used to identify disease-linked TCR variants. TCRdb's own reprocessing of the public reads used fastp at Q25 and MiXCR and kept productive beta chains. Entries are consolidated by CDR3 protein sequence, retaining the most common genes and DNA. TCRdb, not the authors, supplied the V and J calls. Across this sample there are 150,000 to 200,000 distinct CDR3 sequences, with around a tenth seen only once. 25% to 35% of the sample comes from the top ten.

There are many counts of this clonotype. What this receptor recognizes is not known. No base-level quality is on record; no much larger clone is a single base apart. On the study overall, not on this receptor specifically: The disease-linked clones were reported to be significantly enriched in matched synovial fluid samples from ankylosing spondylitis patients. The disease-linked clones showed a CD8+ phenotype and occurred at relatively low frequencies in peripheral blood. Blood from ankylosing spondylitis patients appeared to be characterized by a TCR beta motif composed of about 8 highly homologous amino acid variants. Some motif variants had previously been reported in the synovial fluid and blood of reactive arthritis patients, which suggests shared mechanisms of disease initiation.

The TCR originated in a male donor with ankylosing spondylitis or in good health (not recorded which). The chain uses TRBV5-1 and TRBJ2-2; matching of 6 bases hints at TRBD1 as the D gene. Sequencing was carried out using blood, either unsorted or a sorted T cell fraction (not recorded which). The nucleotide sequence is TGCGCCAGCAGCTTCGGACAGTCGGGCACCGGGGAGCTGTTTTTT. Translated, it gives CASSFGQSGTGELFF.